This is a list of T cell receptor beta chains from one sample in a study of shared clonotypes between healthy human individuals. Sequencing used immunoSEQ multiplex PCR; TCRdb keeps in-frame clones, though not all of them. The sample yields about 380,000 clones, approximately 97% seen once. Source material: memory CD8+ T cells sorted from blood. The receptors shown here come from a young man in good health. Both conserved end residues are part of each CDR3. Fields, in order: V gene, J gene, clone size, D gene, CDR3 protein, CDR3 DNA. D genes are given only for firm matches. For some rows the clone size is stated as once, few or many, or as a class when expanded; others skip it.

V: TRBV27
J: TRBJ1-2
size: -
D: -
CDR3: CASSYRDMRNGYTF
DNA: TGTGCCAGCAGCTACCGGGACATGAGGAATGGCTACACCTTC

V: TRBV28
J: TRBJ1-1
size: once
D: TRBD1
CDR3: CASSLEQGTSEAFF
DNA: TGTGCCAGCAGTTTAGAACAGGGGACCTCCGAAGCTTTCTTT

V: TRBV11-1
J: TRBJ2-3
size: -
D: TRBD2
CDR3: CASSLGPAGGGDTQYF
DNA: TGTGCCAGCAGCTTAGGTCCTGCGGGAGGAGGAGATACGCAGTATTTT

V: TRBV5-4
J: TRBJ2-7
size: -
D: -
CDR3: CASSRDFSYEQYF
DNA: TGTGCCAGCAGCCGGGACTTCTCCTACGAGCAGTACTTC

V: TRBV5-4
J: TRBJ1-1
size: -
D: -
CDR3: CASSWTGVNTEAFF
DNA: TGTGCCAGCAGCTGGACGGGGGTAAACACTGAAGCTTTCTTT

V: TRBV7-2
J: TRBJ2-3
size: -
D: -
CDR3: CASSLSDTQYF
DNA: TGTGCCAGCAGCTTGTCAGATACGCAGTATTTT

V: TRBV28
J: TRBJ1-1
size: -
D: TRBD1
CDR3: CASSSLDRVKGTEAFF
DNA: TGTGCCAGCAGTTCACTCGACAGGGTAAAGGGCACTGAAGCTTTCTTT

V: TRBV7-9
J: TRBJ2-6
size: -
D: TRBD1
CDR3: CASSLALYRGAGANVLTF
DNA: TGTGCCAGCAGCTTAGCGCTCTACAGGGGGGCTGGGGCCAACGTCCTGACTTTC

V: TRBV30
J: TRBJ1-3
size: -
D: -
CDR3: CAWSVTLRNTIYF
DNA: TGTGCCTGGAGTGTAACACTTCGAAACACCATATATTTT

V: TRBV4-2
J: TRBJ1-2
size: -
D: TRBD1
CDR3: CASSQDRGPNYGYTF
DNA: TGTGCCAGCAGCCAAGACAGGGGGCCTAACTATGGCTACACCTTC

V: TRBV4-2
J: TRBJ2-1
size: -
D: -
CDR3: CASSQAAAGGLGGNEQFF
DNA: TGTGCCAGCAGCCAAGCCGCAGCCGGAGGGCTAGGGGGCAATGAGCAGTTCTTC

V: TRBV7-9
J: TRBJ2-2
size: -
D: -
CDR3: CASSLPTGFNTGELFF
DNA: TGTGCCAGCAGCTTACCGACAGGCTTTAACACCGGGGAGCTGTTTTTT

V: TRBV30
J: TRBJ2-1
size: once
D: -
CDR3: CAWNQAYNEQFF
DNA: TGTGCCTGGAATCAGGCTTACAATGAGCAGTTCTTC

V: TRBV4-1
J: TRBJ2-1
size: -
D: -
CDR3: CASSQVSREGPNEQFF
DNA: TGCGCCAGCAGCCAAGTTAGCCGAGAAGGCCCCAATGAGCAGTTCTTC

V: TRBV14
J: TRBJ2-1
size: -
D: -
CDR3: CASSQVDISYNEQFF
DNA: TGTGCCAGCAGCCAAGTAGATATCTCCTACAATGAGCAGTTCTTC

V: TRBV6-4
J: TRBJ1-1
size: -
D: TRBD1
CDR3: CASSPQGVNTEAFF
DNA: TGTGCCAGCAGCCCCCAGGGGGTGAACACTGAAGCTTTCTTT

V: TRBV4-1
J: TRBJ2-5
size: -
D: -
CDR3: CASSQEGVPGAQYF
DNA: TGCGCCAGCAGCCAAGAAGGGGTTCCTGGGGCCCAGTACTTC

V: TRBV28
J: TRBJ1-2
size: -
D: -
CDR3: CASSLAANYGYTF
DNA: TGTGCCAGCAGTTTAGCAGCTAACTATGGCTACACCTTC

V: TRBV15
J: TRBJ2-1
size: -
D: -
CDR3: CATSRDLIEEYNEQFF
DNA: TGTGCCACCAGCAGAGATTTGATTGAGGAGTACAATGAGCAGTTCTTC

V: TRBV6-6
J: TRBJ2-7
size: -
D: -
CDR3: CASSPDRSTLYEQYF
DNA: TGTGCCAGCAGTCCCGACCGGAGTACCCTCTACGAGCAGTACTTC

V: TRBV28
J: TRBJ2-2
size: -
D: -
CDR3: CASGGGTGELFF
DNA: TGTGCCAGCGGGGGCGGCACCGGGGAGCTGTTTTTT

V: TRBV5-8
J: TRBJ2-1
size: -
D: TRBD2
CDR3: CASSLSGASGRFDEQFF
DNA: TGTGCCAGCAGCTTGAGTGGGGCTAGCGGGAGGTTCGATGAGCAGTTCTTC

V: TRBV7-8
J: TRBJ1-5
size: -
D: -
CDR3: CASNRSRPQHF
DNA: TGTGCCAGCAATCGCTCTCGGCCCCAGCATTTT

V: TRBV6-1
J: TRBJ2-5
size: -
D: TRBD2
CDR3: CASRGSGTGETQYF
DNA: TGTGCCAGCAGGGGTAGCGGGACGGGGGAGACCCAGTACTTC

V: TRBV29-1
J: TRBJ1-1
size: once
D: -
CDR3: CSGDRDTNTEAFF
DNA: TGCAGCGGGGACCGGGACACCAACACTGAAGCTTTCTTT

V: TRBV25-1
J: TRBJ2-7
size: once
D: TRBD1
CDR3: CASSEETGNEQYF
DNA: TGTGCCAGCAGTGAAGAGACAGGGAACGAGCAGTACTTC

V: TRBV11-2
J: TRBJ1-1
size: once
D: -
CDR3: CASSVDRNTEAFF
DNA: TGTGCCAGCAGCGTAGACAGGAACACTGAAGCTTTCTTT

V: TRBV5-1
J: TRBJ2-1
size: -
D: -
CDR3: CASSLKGLGSNNEQFF
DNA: TGCGCCAGCAGCTTAAAGGGGCTAGGTTCGAACAATGAGCAGTTCTTC

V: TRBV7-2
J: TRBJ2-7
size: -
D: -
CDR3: CASKRIQANEQYF
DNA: TGTGCCAGCAAGCGTATCCAAGCGAACGAGCAGTACTTC

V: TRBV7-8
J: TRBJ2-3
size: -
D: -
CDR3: CASSLSPDTQYF
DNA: TGTGCCAGCAGCTTATCCCCAGATACGCAGTATTTT

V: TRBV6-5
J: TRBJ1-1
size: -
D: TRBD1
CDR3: CASSYSRQGNTEAFF
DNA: TGTGCCAGCAGTTACTCGAGACAGGGGAACACTGAAGCTTTCTTT

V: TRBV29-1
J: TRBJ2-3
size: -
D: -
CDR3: CSASRRQGADTQYF
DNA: TGCAGCGCTTCCAGGCGGCAGGGAGCAGATACGCAGTATTTT

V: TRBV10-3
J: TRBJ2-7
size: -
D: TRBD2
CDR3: CAISVAGGHEQYF
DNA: TGTGCCATCAGTGTGGCGGGAGGGCACGAGCAGTACTTC

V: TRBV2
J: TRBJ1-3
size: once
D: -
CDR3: CASSEYRVAGNTIYF
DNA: TGTGCCAGCAGTGAATATCGGGTGGCTGGAAACACCATATATTTT

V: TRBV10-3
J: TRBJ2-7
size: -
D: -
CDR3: CAISESGDGSYEQYF
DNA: TGTGCCATCAGTGAGTCGGGGGACGGATCCTACGAGCAGTACTTC

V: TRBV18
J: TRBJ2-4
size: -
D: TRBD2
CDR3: CASSPHPHQKGVSGRVGYF
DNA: TGTGCCAGCTCACCCCATCCTCACCAAAAAGGTGTTAGCGGGAGAGTTGGGTACTTC

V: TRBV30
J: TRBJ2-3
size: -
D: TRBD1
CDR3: CAWTRRQGGTDTQYF
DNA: TGTGCCTGGACCCGGAGACAGGGGGGCACAGATACGCAGTATTTT